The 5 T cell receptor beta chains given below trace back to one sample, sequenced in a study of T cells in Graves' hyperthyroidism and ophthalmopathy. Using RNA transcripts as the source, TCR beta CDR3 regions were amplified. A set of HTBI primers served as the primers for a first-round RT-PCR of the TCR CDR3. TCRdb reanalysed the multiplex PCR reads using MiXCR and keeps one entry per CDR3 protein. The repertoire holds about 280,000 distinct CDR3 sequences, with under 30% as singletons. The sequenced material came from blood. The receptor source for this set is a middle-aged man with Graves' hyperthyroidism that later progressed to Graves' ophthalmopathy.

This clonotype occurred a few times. The CDR3 bases are TGCGCCAGCAGCCCGATGACCTGGACCAATGAAGCTTTCTTT. As protein: CASSPMTWTNEAFF. V is TRBV4-1 and J is TRBJ1-1; D is ambiguous. The length of the CDR3 is 14 residues. The V gene's germline CDR1 is MGHRA and CDR2 YSYEKL. The germline V and J ends were trimmed by 4 bases and 7 bases, with 16 bases remaining between them.

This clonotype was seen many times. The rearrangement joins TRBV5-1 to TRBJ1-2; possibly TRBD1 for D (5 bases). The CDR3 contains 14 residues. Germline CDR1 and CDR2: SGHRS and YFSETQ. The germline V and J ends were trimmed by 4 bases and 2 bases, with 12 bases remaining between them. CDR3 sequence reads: CASSPKTENYGYTF. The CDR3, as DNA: TGCGCCAGCAGCCCCAAGACAGAGAACTATGGCTACACCTTC.

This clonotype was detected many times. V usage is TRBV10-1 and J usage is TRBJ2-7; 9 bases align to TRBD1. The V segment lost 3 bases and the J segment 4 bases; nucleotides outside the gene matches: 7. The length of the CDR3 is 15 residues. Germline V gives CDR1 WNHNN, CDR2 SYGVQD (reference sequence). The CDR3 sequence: CASSDHGTGLYEQYF. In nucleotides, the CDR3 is TGCGCCAGCAGTGACCACGGGACAGGGTTATACGAGCAGTACTTC.

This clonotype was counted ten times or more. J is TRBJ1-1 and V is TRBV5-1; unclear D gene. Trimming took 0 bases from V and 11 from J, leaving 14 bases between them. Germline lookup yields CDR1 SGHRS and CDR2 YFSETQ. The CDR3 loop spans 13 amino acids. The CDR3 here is CASSLADAGEAFF. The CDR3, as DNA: TGCGCCAGCAGCTTGGCCGACGCCGGTGAGGCTTTCTTT.

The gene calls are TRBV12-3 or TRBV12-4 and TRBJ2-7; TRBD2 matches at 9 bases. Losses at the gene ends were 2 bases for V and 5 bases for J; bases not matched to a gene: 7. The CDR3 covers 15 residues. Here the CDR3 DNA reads TGTGCCAGCAGTTTAACAGCGGGAGGAAAGGACGAGCAGTACTTC. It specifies CASSLTAGGKDEQYF.